The next 2 T cell receptor beta chains were all read from a single sample in a study of response to subunit inactivated influenza vaccine. TCRdb used MiXCR to reprocess the RT-PCR reads, holding one entry per CDR3 protein. Of about 540,000 distinct CDR3 sequences in the sample, approximately 20% were seen once. These same data were also listed under a study on T cells expressing NK-cell markers. From that second work: The TCR beta cDNA came from 5'RACE template switching with UMIs.

The starting material was CD4+ T cells sorted from PBMCs, obtained 12 days after vaccination. The receptor set was obtained from a man between 45 and 60 years old who received an inactivated influenza vaccine.

The rearrangement joins TRBV19 to TRBJ2-5, with D uncertain. The CDR3 loop spans 14 amino acids. V shed 3 bases and J shed 5 bases, with 13 bases lying between them. Germline CDR1 and CDR2: LNHDA and SQIVND (reference sequence). The CDR3 DNA follows: TGTGCCAGTAGTATCCTAGGCCTGCGGGAGACCCAGTACTTC. It yields the protein CASSILGLRETQYF.

V is TRBV3-1 and J is TRBJ1-5; perhaps TRBD1 as D (6 bases). Trimming removed 4 bases from V and 7 bases from J, with 11 bases in between. The V gene's germline CDR1 is LGHDT and CDR2 YNNKEL (reference sequence). The CDR3 extends over 13 amino acids. The CDR3 region is CASSPGDRQPQHF. Here the CDR3 DNA reads TGTGCCAGCAGCCCAGGGGATAGACAGCCCCAGCATTTT.